This TCR beta chain was recovered during a study of T-cell memory formation after mild COVID-19. Whole-study results and caveats: Memory cells collected pre-infection included some clones that later responded, suggesting cross-reactive memory joined.

This clonotype showed up many times. Its target is not known. TCRdb re-called the 5' RACE reads with MiXCR, one entry per CDR3 protein. In the table there are 380,000 or so distinct CDR3 sequences, under 15% of which are singletons. Trimming took 5 bases from V and 5 from J, leaving 12 bases between them. Germline CDR1 LNHDA, CDR2 SQIVND (reference sequence). This CDR3 contains 13 residues. The chain employs TRBV19 and TRBJ2-5; D may be TRBD1 (5 bases). The TCR sequence derives from a man aged 18 to 29 who had mild COVID-19 (a few samples of this study predate the infection). Cell type and time point are not known. The sample taken for sequencing was PBMCs or a T cell subset sorted from them (not recorded which). This CDR3 reads CASSETVSETQYF. The DNA for the CDR3 is TGTGCCAGTAGTGAGACAGTTTCGGAGACCCAGTACTTC.